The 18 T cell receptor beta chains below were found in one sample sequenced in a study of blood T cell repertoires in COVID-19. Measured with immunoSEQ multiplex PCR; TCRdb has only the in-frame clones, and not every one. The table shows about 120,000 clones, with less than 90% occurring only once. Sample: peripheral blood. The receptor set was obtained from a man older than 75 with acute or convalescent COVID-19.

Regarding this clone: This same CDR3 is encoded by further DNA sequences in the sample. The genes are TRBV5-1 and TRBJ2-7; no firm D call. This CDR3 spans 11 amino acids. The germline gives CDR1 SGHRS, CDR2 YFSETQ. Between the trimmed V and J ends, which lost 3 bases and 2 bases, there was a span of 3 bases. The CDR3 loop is CASSSAYEQYF. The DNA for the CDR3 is TGCGCCAGCAGCTCGGCCTACGAGCAGTACTTC. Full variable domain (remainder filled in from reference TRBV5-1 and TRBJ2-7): KAGVTQTPRYLIKTRGQQVTLSCSPISGHRSVSWYQQTPGQGLQFLFEYFSETQRNKGNFPGRFSGRQFSNSRSEMNVSTLELGDSALYLCASSSAYEQYFGPGTRLTVT.

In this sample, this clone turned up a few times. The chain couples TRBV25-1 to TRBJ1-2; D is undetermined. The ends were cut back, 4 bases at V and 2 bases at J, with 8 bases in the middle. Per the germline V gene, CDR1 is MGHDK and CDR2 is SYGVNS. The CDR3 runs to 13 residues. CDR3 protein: CASSVGQNYGYTF. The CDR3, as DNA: TGTGCCAGCAGTGTTGGGCAGAACTATGGCTACACCTTC.

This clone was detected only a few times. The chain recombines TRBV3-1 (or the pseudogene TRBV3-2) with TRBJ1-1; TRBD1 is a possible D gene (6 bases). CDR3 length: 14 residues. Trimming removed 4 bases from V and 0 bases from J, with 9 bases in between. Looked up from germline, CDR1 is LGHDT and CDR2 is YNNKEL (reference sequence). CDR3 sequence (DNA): TGTGCCAGCAGCCGAGGGGGGGTGAACACTGAAGCTTTCTTT. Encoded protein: CASSRGGVNTEAFF.

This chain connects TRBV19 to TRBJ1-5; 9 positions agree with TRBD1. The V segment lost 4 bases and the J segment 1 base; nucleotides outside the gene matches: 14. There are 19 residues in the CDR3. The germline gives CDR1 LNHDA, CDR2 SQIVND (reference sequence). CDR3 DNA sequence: TGTGCCAGTAGTACCGTAAGGGGACAGGGTACTAGAAGCAATCAGCCCCAGCATTTT. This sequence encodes CASSTVRGQGTRSNQPQHF.

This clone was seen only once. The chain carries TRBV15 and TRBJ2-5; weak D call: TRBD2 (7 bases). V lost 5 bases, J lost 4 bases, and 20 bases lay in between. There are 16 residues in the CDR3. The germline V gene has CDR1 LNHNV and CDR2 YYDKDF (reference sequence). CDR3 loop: CATSGGGGRERETQYF. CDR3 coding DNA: TGTGCCACCAGCGGGGGAGGGGGGAGAGAAAGAGAGACCCAGTACTTC.

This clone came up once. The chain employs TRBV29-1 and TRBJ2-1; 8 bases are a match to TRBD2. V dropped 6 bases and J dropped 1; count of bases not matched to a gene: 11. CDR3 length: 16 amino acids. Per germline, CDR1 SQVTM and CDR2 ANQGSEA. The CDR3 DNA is TGCAGCGTCGATTCGAGCGGGAGTAGTTCCTACAATGAGCAGTTCTTC. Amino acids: CSVDSSGSSSYNEQFF.

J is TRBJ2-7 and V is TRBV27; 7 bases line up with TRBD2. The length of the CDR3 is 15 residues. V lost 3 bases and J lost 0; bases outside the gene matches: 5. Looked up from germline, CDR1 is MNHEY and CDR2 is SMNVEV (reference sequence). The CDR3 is CASSLGGASSYEQYF. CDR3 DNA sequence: TGTGCCAGCAGTTTGGGAGGGGCGAGCTCCTACGAGCAGTACTTC.

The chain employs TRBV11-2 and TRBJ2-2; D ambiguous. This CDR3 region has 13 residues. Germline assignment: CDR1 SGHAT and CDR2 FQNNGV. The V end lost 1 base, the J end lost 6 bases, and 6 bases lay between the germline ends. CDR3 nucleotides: TGTGCCAGCAGCTTAGGGTCGGCCGGGGAGCTGTTTTTT. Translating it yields CASSLGSAGELFF.

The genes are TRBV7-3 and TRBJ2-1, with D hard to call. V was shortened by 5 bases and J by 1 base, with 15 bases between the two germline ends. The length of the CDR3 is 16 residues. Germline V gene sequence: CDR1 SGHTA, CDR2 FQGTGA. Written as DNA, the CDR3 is TGTGCCAGCAGCGCCACCTCTAGACGGTCCTACAATGAGCAGTTCTTC. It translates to CASSATSRRSYNEQFF.

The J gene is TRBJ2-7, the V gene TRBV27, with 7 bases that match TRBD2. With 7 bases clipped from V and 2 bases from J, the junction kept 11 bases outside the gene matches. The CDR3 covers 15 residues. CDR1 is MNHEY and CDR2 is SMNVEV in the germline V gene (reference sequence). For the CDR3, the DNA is TGTGCCAGCACCAAAGTGGCTAGCGGTACCTACGAGCAGTACTTC. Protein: CASTKVASGTYEQYF.

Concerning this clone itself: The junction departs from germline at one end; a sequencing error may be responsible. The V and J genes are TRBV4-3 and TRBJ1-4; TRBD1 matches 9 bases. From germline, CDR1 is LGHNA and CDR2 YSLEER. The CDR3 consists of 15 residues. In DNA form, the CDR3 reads TGCGCCAGCAGCAAAGAGGACAGGGGATTTGAAAAACTGTTTTTT. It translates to CASSKEDRGFEKLFF.

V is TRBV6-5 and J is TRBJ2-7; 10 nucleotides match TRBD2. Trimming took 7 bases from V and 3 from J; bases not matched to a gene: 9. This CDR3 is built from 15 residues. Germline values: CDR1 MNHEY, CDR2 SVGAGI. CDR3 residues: CASKLRGLADYEQYF. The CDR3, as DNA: TGTGCCAGCAAATTACGAGGACTAGCGGACTACGAGCAGTACTTC.

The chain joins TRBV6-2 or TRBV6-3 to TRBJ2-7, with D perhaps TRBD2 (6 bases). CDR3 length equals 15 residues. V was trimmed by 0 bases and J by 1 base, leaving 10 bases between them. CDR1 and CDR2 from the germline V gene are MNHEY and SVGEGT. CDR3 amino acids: CASSYSTGVSYEQYF. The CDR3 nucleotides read TGTGCCAGCAGTTACTCGACGGGGGTTTCCTACGAGCAGTACTTC.

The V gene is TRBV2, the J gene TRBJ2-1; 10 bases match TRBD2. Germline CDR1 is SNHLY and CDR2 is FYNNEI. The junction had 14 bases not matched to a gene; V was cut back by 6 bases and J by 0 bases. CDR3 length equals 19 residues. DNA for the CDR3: TGTGCCAGCAGACTTGGGGGACTAGCGCTGAGGAGCTCCTACAATGAGCAGTTCTTC. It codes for CASRLGGLALRSSYNEQFF.

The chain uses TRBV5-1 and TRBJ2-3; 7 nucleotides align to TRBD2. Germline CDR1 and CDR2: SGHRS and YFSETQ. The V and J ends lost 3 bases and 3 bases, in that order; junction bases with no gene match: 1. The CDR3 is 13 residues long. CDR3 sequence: CASSWGGTDTQYF. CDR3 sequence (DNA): TGCGCCAGCAGCTGGGGGGGGACAGATACGCAGTATTTT. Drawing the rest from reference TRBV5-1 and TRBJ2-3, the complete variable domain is KAGVTQTPRYLIKTRGQQVTLSCSPISGHRSVSWYQQTPGQGLQFLFEYFSETQRNKGNFPGRFSGRQFSNSRSEMNVSTLELGDSALYLCASSWGGTDTQYFGPGTRLTVL.

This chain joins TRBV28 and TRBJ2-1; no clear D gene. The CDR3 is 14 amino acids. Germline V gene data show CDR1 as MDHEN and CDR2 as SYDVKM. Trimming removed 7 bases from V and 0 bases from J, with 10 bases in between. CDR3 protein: CASTVFPSYNEQFF. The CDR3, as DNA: TGTGCCAGCACTGTATTCCCCTCCTACAATGAGCAGTTCTTC.

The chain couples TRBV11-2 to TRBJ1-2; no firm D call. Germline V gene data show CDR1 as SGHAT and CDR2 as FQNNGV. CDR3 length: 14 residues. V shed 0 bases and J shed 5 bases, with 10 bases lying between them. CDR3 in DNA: TGTGCCAGCAGCTTAGAAGGAGGTAGGTATGGCTACACCTTC. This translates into CASSLEGGRYGYTF.

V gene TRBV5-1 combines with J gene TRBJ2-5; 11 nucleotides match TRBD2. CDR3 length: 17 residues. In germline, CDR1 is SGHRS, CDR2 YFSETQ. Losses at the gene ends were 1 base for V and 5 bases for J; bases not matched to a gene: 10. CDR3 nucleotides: TGCGCCAGCAGCTTGTCGGATAGCGGGAGGGCGGGGGAGACCCAGTACTTC. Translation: CASSLSDSGRAGETQYF.